These T cell receptor beta chains were read from a single sample in a study of blood T cells in healthy people across ages. TCRdb re-analysed the 5' RACE reads in MiXCR, keeping a single row per CDR3 protein. Of 1 million or so distinct CDR3 sequences in the sample, about 25% were seen once. The same data also went into a second study, on T cells of mothers and their children.

Sequences were obtained from blood. The origin of the receptors is a girl aged 2 to 9 in good health. Both conserved end residues are part of each CDR3. The D gene is left open where the match is weak. Not every row has a clone size; where given, it reads once, few, many or a size class.

j_call | v_call | clone_size | d_call | cdr3_nt | cdr3_aa
TRBJ2-2 | TRBV10-3 | few | TRBD2 | TGTGCCATCAGGCTAGCGGGGGCGAACACCGGGGAGCTGTTTTTT | CAIRLAGANTGELFF
TRBJ2-3 | TRBV9 | few | NA | TGTGCCAGCAGCGTAGAGGGCGAGTCAGATACGCAGTATTTT | CASSVEGESDTQYF
TRBJ1-5 | TRBV6-6 | NA | NA | TGTGCCAGCAGTTACTTTGCGGGCGATAGCAATCAGCCCCAGCATTTT | CASSYFAGDSNQPQHF
TRBJ2-5 | TRBV29-1 | few | NA | TGCAGCGTTGTTTCACCTGATTTCCTCCAAGAGACCCAGTACTTC | CSVVSPDFLQETQYF
TRBJ2-7 | TRBV28 | NA | TRBD2 | TGTGCCAGCATGAGGAGCGGGAGGGTGTACGAGCAGTACTTC | CASMRSGRVYEQYF
TRBJ2-7 | TRBV5-1 | many | TRBD1 | TGCGCCAGCAGCTTGTTGGGACAGGGTGCCTACGAGCAGTACTTC | CASSLLGQGAYEQYF
TRBJ1-6 | TRBV15 | NA | NA | TGTGCCACCAGCAGAGGGGGGGGCAATGGTTCACCCCTCCACTTT | CATSRGGGNGSPLHF
TRBJ2-5 | TRBV12-3/TRBV12-4 | NA | NA | TGTGCCAGCGCGAAACGGAGCCAAGAGACCCAGTACTTC | CASAKRSQETQYF
TRBJ2-3 | TRBV20-1 | once | NA | TGCAGTGCTAGAGGACGGCTCGAGGATACGCAGTATTTT | CSARGRLEDTQYF
TRBJ2-5 | TRBV12-3/TRBV12-4 | few | NA | TGTGTCAGCAGTCCTGAAGAGACCCAGTACTTC | CVSSPEETQYF
TRBJ1-3 | TRBV5-1 | NA | NA | TGCGCCAGCAGGAGAGAGTCGTCTGGAAACACCATATATTTT | CASRRESSGNTIYF
TRBJ1-6 | TRBV2 | NA | NA | TGTGCCAGCAGCGGAGAGAATTCACCCCTCCACTTT | CASSGENSPLHF
TRBJ1-2 | TRBV12-3/TRBV12-4 | NA | NA | TGTGCCAGCAGTTCCCCCTACACCTTC | CASSSPYTF
TRBJ2-7 | TRBV7-9 | NA | TRBD1 | TGTGCCAGCAGCTTAAACGTGGGACAGTCCTACGAGCAGTACTTC | CASSLNVGQSYEQYF
TRBJ1-1 | TRBV20-1 | few | NA | TGCAGTGCGATCCAGGGGAACACTGAAGCTTTCTTT | CSAIQGNTEAFF
TRBJ2-1 | TRBV6-5 | NA | NA | TGTGCCAGCAGTTACTTTCCAGGGGGGAACCATGAGCAGTTCTTC | CASSYFPGGNHEQFF
TRBJ2-7 | TRBV7-8 | NA | NA | TGTGCCAGCAGCTTGCTCCACATTGGCCCTTCCTACGAGCAGTACTTC | CASSLLHIGPSYEQYF
TRBJ2-5 | TRBV12-3/TRBV12-4 | few | TRBD2 | TGTGCCAGCAGTCCGGGACTAGTGGGGGGAGAGACCCAGTACTTC | CASSPGLVGGETQYF
TRBJ2-7 | TRBV29-1 | NA | NA | TGCAGCGTTGAAGAAGGGGGGACAGAATGGTTC | CSVEEGGTEWF
TRBJ2-5 | TRBV5-1 | NA | TRBD2 | TGCGCCAGCACCCTCGGACTAGCGGGAGCAGAGACCCAGTACTTC | CASTLGLAGAETQYF
TRBJ2-4 | TRBV2 | few | NA | TGTGCCAGCAGAGCCGACGCAGCCAAAAACATTCAGTACTTC | CASRADAAKNIQYF
TRBJ2-1 | TRBV7-3 | NA | TRBD1 | TGTGCCAGCAGCCCGGGACAGGCAACCAATGAGCAGTTCTTC | CASSPGQATNEQFF
TRBJ2-1 | TRBV10-3 | few | NA | TGTGCCATCTTAACGGCCTACAATGAGCAGTTCTTC | CAILTAYNEQFF
TRBJ2-7 | TRBV5-1 | NA | NA | TGCGCCAGCAGCTTGGGTTGGCCAGGTTCTTCCTACGAGCAGTACTTC | CASSLGWPGSSYEQYF
TRBJ2-5 | TRBV5-1 | few | NA | TGCGCCAGCAGCGGGGTTCCGTATCAAGAGACCCAGTACTTC | CASSGVPYQETQYF
TRBJ2-1 | TRBV6-2/TRBV6-3 | NA | NA | TGTGCCAGCAGGAGACTCGAGGTCAATGAGCAGTTCTTC | CASRRLEVNEQFF
TRBJ1-5 | TRBV28 | NA | NA | TGTGCCAGCAGTTATGCAGGGGGCAATCAGCCCCAGCATTTT | CASSYAGGNQPQHF
TRBJ2-5 | TRBV3-1 | NA | NA | TGTGCCAGCAGCCAGGACCTAAAGTACCAAGAGACCCAGTACTTC | CASSQDLKYQETQYF
TRBJ1-1 | TRBV29-1 | NA | NA | TGCAGCGGACGGGGCAGGGCCCTTCCTGAAGCTTTCTTT | CSGRGRALPEAFF
TRBJ1-1 | TRBV29-1 | NA | NA | TGCAGCGTTGATCAGGGAAAGGGAGGAATGAACACTGAAGCTTTCTTT | CSVDQGKGGMNTEAFF
TRBJ2-5 | TRBV3-1 | NA | NA | TGTGCCAGCAGCCAAGATATGGCGGCTACTGGGACCCAGTACTTC | CASSQDMAATGTQYF
TRBJ2-5 | TRBV5-1 | NA | NA | TGCGCCAGCAGCTTGGAACAGGTGGGAGAGACCCAGTACTTC | CASSLEQVGETQYF
TRBJ2-7 | TRBV28 | NA | TRBD2 | TGTGCCAGCAGGGCGGGAGTGTACTACGAGCAGTACTTC | CASRAGVYYEQYF
TRBJ2-5 | TRBV29-1 | NA | NA | TGCAGCGTCCACCAAAAAGAGACCCAGTACTTC | CSVHQKETQYF
TRBJ2-7 | TRBV9 | NA | NA | TGTGCCAGCAGCGTAGAAGGACTCGCCTACGAGCAGTACTTC | CASSVEGLAYEQYF
TRBJ2-1 | TRBV6-5 | NA | NA | TGTGCCAGCAGTTACTCGAGCAGCAGGGACGTGCAGTTCTTC | CASSYSSSRDVQFF
TRBJ2-1 | TRBV15 | NA | TRBD2 | TGTGCCACCAGCAGTAGCGGGAGAGAGGTTGAGCAGTTCTTC | CATSSSGREVEQFF